This T cell receptor beta chain comes out of a study of blood T cell repertoires in COVID-19. Unmatched junction bases numbered 11, after V lost 5 bases and J lost 3 bases. Germline values: CDR1 MNHEY, CDR2 SMNVEV (reference sequence). There are 17 residues in the CDR3. As processed by the authors: Using reference gene primer amplification, nucleated cell counts were estimated. Only in-frame clones appear in the TCRdb table, and some are missing; sequencing was by immunoSEQ multiplex PCR. V and J calls and clone size come straight from that table; D and trimming were deduced from the DNA. The sample consists of about 22,000 clones, roughly 91% of them appearing once.

Material for sequencing was peripheral blood. The chain carries TRBV27 and TRBJ2-7; TRBD2 matches at 12 bases. The source of this sequence is a man in his 70s with acute or convalescent COVID-19. This chain's CDR3 is CASSPTSGGPFSYEQYF. CDR3 in DNA: TGTGCCAGCAGTCCGACTAGCGGGGGACCGTTCAGCTACGAGCAGTACTTC.